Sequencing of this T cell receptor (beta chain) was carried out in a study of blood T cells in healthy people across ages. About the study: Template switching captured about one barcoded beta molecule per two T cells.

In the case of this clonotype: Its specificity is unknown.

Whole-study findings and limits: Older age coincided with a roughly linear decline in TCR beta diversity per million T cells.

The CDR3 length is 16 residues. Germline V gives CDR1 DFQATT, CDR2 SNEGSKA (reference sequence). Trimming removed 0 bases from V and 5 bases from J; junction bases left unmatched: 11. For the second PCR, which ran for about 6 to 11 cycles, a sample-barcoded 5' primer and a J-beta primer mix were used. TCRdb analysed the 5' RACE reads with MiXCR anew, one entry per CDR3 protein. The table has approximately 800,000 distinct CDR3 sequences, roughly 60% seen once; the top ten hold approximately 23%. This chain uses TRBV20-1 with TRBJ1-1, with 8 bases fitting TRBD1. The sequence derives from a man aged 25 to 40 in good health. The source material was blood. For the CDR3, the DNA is TGCAGTGCTAGAGATCTGCAGGGGGCTATAGGGACTGAAGCTTTCTTT. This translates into CSARDLQGAIGTEAFF.